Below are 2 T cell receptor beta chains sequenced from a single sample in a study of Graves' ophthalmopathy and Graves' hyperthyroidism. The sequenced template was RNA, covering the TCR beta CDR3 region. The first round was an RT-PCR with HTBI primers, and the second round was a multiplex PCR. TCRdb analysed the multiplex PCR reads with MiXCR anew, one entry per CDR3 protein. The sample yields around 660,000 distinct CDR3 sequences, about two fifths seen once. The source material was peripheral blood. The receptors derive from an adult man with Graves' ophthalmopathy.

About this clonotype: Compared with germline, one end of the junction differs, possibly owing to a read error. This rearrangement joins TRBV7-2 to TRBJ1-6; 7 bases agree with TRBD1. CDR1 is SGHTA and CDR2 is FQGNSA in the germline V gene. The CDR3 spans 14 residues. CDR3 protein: CASSRHRGNSLLHF. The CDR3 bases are TGTGCCAGCAGCCGGCACAGGGGAAATTCACTCCTCCACTTT. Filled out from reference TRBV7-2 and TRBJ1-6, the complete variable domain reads GAGVSQSPSNKVTEKGKDVELRCDPISGHTALYWYRQSLGQGLEFLIYFQGNSAPDKSGLPSDRFSAERTGGSVSTLTIQRTQQEDSAVYLCASSRHRGNSLLHFGNGTRLTVT.

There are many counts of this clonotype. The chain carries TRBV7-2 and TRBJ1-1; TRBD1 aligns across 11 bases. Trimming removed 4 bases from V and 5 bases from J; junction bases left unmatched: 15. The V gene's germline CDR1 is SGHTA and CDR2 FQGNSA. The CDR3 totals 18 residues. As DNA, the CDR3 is TGTGCCAGCAGCTCCTGGACAGGGGGCGGACGGGTAGGAACTGAAGCTTTCTTT. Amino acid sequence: CASSSWTGGGRVGTEAFF.